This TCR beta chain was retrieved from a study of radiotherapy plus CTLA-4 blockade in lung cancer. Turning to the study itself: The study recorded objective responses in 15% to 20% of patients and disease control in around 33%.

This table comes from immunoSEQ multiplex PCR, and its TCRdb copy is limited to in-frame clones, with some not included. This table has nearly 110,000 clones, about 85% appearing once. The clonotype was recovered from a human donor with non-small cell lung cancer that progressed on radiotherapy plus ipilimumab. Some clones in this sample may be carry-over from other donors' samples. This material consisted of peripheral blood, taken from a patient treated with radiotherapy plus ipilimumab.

The CDR3 here is CASSYGFERNEQFF. As DNA, the CDR3 is TGCGCCAGCAGCTACGGATTCGAGAGGAATGAGCAGTTCTTC. The chain combines TRBV4-1 with TRBJ2-1; D not certain. The CDR3 length is 14 residues. The V gene's germline CDR1 is MGHRA and CDR2 YSYEKL. The V end was cut by 5 bases, the J end by 7 bases, with 15 bases between.